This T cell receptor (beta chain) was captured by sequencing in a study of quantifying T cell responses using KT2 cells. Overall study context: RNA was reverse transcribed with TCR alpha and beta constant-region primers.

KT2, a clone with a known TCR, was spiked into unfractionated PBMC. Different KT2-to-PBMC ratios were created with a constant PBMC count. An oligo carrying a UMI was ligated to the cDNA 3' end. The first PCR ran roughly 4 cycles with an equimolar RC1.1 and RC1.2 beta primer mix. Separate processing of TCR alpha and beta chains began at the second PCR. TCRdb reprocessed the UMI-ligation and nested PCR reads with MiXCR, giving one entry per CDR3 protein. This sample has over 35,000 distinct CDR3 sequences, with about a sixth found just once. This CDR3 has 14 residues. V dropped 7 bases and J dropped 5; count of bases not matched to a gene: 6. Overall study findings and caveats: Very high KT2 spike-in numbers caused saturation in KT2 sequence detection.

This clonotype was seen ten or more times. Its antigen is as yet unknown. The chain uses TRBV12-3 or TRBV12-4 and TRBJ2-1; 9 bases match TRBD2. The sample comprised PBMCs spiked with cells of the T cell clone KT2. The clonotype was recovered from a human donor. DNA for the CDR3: TGTGCCAGCACCGTAGCGGGAGCTCACAATGAGCAGTTCTTC. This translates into CASTVAGAHNEQFF.